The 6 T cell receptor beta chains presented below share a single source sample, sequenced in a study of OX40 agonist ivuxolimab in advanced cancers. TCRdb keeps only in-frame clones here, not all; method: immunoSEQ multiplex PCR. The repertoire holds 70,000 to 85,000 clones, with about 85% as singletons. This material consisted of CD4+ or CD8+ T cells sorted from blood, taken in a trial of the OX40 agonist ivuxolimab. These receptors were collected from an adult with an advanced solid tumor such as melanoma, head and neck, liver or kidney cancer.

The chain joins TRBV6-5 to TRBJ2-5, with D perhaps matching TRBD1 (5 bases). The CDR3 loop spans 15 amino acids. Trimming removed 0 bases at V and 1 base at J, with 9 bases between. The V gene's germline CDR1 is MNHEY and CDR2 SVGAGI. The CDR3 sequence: CASSYSGQAQETQYF. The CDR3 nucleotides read TGTGCCAGCAGTTACTCGGGGCAGGCCCAAGAGACCCAGTACTTC.

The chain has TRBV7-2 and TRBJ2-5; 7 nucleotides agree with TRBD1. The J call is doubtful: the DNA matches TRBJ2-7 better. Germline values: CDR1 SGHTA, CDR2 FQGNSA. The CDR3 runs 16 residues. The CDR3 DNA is TGTGCCAGCAGCCCCTTCCGGGTGGGACAGAGCTACGAGCAGTACTTC. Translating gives CASSPFRVGQSYEQYF.

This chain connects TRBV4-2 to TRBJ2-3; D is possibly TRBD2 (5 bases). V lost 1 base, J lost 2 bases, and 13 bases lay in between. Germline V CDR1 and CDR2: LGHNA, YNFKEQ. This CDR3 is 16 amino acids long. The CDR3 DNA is TGTGCCAGCAGCCAAGGTAATAGCGAATACACAGATACGCAGTATTTT. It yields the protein CASSQGNSEYTDTQYF.

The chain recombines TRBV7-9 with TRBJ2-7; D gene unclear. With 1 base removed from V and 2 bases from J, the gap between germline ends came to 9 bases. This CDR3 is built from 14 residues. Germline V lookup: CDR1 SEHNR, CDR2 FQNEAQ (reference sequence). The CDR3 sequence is CASSLDQGTYEQYF. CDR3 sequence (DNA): TGTGCCAGCAGCTTAGACCAAGGGACCTACGAGCAGTACTTC.

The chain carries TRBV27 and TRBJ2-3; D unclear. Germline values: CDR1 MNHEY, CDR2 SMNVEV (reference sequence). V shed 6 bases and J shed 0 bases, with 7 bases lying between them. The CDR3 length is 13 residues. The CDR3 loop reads CASSPPSTDTQYF. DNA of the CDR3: TGTGCCAGCAGCCCACCGAGCACAGATACGCAGTATTTT.

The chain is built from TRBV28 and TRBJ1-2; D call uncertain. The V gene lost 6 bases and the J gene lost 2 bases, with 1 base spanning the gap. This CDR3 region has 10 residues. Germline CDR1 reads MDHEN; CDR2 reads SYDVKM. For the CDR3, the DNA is TGTGCCAGCAGCAACTATGGCTACACCTTC. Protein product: CASSNYGYTF.